This TCR beta chain was identified during a study of PD-L1 blockade in urothelial cancer. Study summary: A median of roughly 130,000 T cells was found in the blood samples.

This table comes from immunoSEQ multiplex PCR, and its TCRdb copy is limited to in-frame clones, with some not included. The sample shows tens of thousands of clones, around 88% of them seen only once. The CDR3 loop spans 14 amino acids. Germline CDR1 and CDR2: MNHEY and SMNVEV (reference sequence). With 4 bases clipped from V and 2 bases from J, the junction kept 2 bases outside the gene matches. This receptor was obtained from a man in his fifties or sixties with urothelial cancer. The chain links TRBV27 to TRBJ1-3, with 7 bases identical to TRBD1. This sample comprised PBMCs, obtained around atezolizumab (anti-PD-L1) treatment. The CDR3: CASSSTGPGNTIYF. The CDR3 nucleotides read TGTGCCAGCAGTTCGACAGGGCCTGGAAACACCATATATTTT.